Listed below are T cell receptor beta chains from one sample, sequenced in a study of tumor-infiltrating lymphocytes in primary liver carcinoma. One entry per CDR3 protein results from TCRdb running MiXCR on the multiplex PCR reads. This table has approximately 210,000 distinct CDR3 sequences, almost 65% appearing once. Sequences were obtained from peripheral blood. All receptors derive from an older woman with primary liver carcinoma and hepatitis B virus infection. Each CDR3 is given with its conserved first and last residue. Fields, in order: J gene, V gene, CDR3 protein.

TRBJ1-4	TRBV5-1	CASSGTGDEKLFF
TRBJ1-2	TRBV11-2	CAGNLGRGYGYTF
TRBJ1-2	TRBV4-1	CASSQDIGELGYGYTF
TRBJ1-1	TRBV6-6	CASTPGGRANTEAFF
TRBJ2-1	TRBV5-4	CASSLAGTTRRNEQFF
TRBJ2-1	TRBV28	CASSLPEGSYNEQFF
TRBJ2-7	TRBV12-3/TRBV12-4	CTSSLWDRGLDEQYF
TRBJ2-3	TRBV6-2/TRBV6-3	CANTFRLSNTDTQYF
TRBJ2-5	TRBV6-2/TRBV6-3	CVSNQRHQETQYF
TRBJ2-1	TRBV11-2	CASSAGLVGYNEQFF
TRBJ2-7	TRBV6-1	CASSEWRTNGAYEQYF
TRBJ1-6	TRBV5-5	CASSSRTGDSPLHF
TRBJ2-7	TRBV6-2/TRBV6-3	CASSSVTGEYF
TRBJ1-5	TRBV7-8	CASSLAPGNQPQHF
TRBJ2-1	TRBV11-2	CASSLDRSSGSHEQFF
TRBJ1-3	TRBV28	CATLPPGTGNTIYF
TRBJ2-3	TRBV11-3	CASSSRQGLESTDTQYF
TRBJ2-7	TRBV30	CAWRGGASGSLYEQYF
TRBJ1-2	TRBV13	CASSTRQGPNYGYTF
TRBJ2-7	TRBV6-1	CASSEEGVAVYDQYEQCF
TRBJ2-3	TRBV6-1	CASSEHGAGDPGGTDTQYF
TRBJ2-1	TRBV28	CASRTRTVAGGYYNEQFF
TRBJ1-1	TRBV5-1	CASSPGQGATAEAFF
TRBJ2-1	TRBV23-1	CASIQGWSSYNEQFF
TRBJ2-1	TRBV5-3	CARSRDQREYNEQFF
TRBJ2-7	TRBV18	CASSPNHRGWQYF
TRBJ2-1	TRBV5-1	CASSLAAGSGRAHNEQFF
TRBJ2-7	TRBV11-2	CANSSTRGFYEQYF
TRBJ1-5	TRBV2	CASSGDSYQPQHF
TRBJ1-5	TRBV11-2	CASSLRGGLTNQPQHF
TRBJ2-6	TRBV4-2	CASSQGFSGANVLTF
TRBJ1-5	TRBV29-1	CSVECASHQPQHF
TRBJ2-7	TRBV28	CASSLPSRCEQYF
TRBJ2-7	TRBV30	CAWSGLGTYEQYF
TRBJ2-5	TRBV11-1	CASRGRDHGTQYF
TRBJ1-1	TRBV28	CASRAQGRMNTEAFF
TRBJ2-7	TRBV29-1	CIVAGATYEQYF
TRBJ2-3	TRBV11-1	CASKPGRAGTDTQYF